This T cell receptor (beta chain) derives from a study of T cells after yellow fever vaccination. Study-wide results and limits: It was a weaker secondary response, yet one that peaked faster, at day 5 versus 15. Abundant bulk-population clonotypes could contaminate the FACS-sorted repertoires.

The table lists this clonotype with a few counts. Its antigen is currently unknown. The study made its TCR cDNA through 5'RACE template switching. That step introduced a universal primer site along with UMIs. TCRdb fed the 5' RACE reads into MiXCR, producing one record per CDR3 protein. This table has around 310,000 distinct CDR3 sequences, about 4% appearing once. This TCR came from a man aged 18 to 35 who received the YFV17D yellow fever vaccine. This material consisted of PBMCs, taken 5 days after the yellow fever booster vaccination.

The CDR3 region is CAISTGGETQYF. As DNA, the CDR3 is TGTGCCATCAGCACAGGCGGGGAGACCCAGTACTTC. This chain joins TRBV10-3 and TRBJ2-5; D may be TRBD1 or TRBD2 (5 bases each). V was shortened by 6 bases and J by 5 bases, with 10 bases between the two germline ends. Per germline, CDR1 ENHRY and CDR2 SYGVKD. The CDR3 totals 12 residues.